The rows below give T cell receptor beta chains drawn from one sample of a study of shared clonotypes between healthy human individuals. Sequenced by immunoSEQ multiplex PCR; TCRdb stores in-frame clones only, minus some. The sample has more than 2 million clones, about 95% seen once. The specimen sequenced was naive CD8+ T cells sorted from blood. The receptors derive from a man aged 18 to 30 in good health. The CDR3 runs from the conserved cysteine through the conserved F or W. A D gene is named only where the DNA matches it firmly. Some rows have no size entry. The others give once, few or many, or a class for an expanded clone.

cdr3_aa	cdr3_nt	v_call	d_call	clone_size	j_call
CASRAGGATGEAFF	TGCGCCAGCCGGGCAGGGGGCGCGACCGGTGAAGCTTTCTTT	TRBV4-1	TRBD1	once	TRBJ1-1
CASSLLGGREQFF	TGTGCCAGCAGTTTATTGGGCGGGCGCGAGCAGTTCTTC	TRBV27	NA	NA	TRBJ2-1
CASSRDRDNQPQHF	TGTGCCAGTAGTAGGGACAGAGATAATCAGCCCCAGCATTTT	TRBV19	TRBD1	NA	TRBJ1-5
CASSHALRQGGTEAFF	TGCGCCAGCAGTCACGCACTGAGACAGGGAGGAACTGAAGCTTTCTTT	TRBV23-1	TRBD1	few	TRBJ1-1
CASSLIGDGYTF	TGTGCCAGCAGCTTAATCGGGGACGGCTACACCTTC	TRBV13	NA	NA	TRBJ1-2
CASSVALTSGRDTGELFF	TGTGCCAGCAGCGTAGCCCTAACTAGCGGGAGAGACACCGGGGAGCTGTTTTTT	TRBV9	TRBD2	NA	TRBJ2-2
CASSVEGSGTGDEKLFF	TGTGCCAGCAGCGTAGAAGGCAGTGGAACAGGGGATGAAAAACTGTTTTTT	TRBV9	TRBD1	NA	TRBJ1-4
CASSLYGERAEETQYF	TGTGCCAGCAGTTTATATGGGGAGCGCGCTGAAGAGACCCAGTACTTC	TRBV28	NA	NA	TRBJ2-5
CASSYSWGEVTGELFF	TGTGCCAGCAGTTATTCTTGGGGGGAGGTCACCGGGGAGCTGTTTTTT	TRBV27	NA	NA	TRBJ2-2
CASSLGQVSYEQYF	TGTGCCAGCAGCTTGGGACAGGTTTCGTACGAGCAGTACTTC	TRBV5-6	NA	NA	TRBJ2-7
CASSYDPESGLNEQFF	TGTGCCAGCAGTTACGACCCTGAGAGCGGCCTCAATGAGCAGTTCTTC	TRBV6-5	NA	NA	TRBJ2-1
CASRLEALGTGELFF	TGTGCCAGCAGGCTGGAGGCTCTCGGCACCGGGGAGCTGTTTTTT	TRBV11-2	NA	NA	TRBJ2-2
CASPRGVLRPQHF	TGTGCCAGCCCCCGGGGGGTACTTCGGCCCCAGCATTTT	TRBV6-6	NA	NA	TRBJ1-5
CASITGTEAFF	TGTGCCAGCATCACGGGGACTGAAGCTTTCTTT	TRBV6-6	NA	NA	TRBJ1-1
CSGQGGRTGELFF	TGCAGCGGTCAGGGGGGTAGGACCGGGGAGCTGTTTTTT	TRBV29-1	NA	NA	TRBJ2-2
CASSQYGHTNGDTQYF	TGCGCCAGCAGCCAGTACGGTCACACAAATGGTGATACGCAGTATTTT	TRBV4-1	NA	NA	TRBJ2-3
CASSYPMGSGNYGYTF	TGTGCCAGCAGTTACCCCATGGGATCAGGGAACTATGGCTACACCTTC	TRBV6-5	NA	NA	TRBJ1-2
CASSLTGGELSTEAFF	TGTGCCAGCAGTCTGACAGGGGGCGAATTAAGCACTGAAGCTTTCTTT	TRBV28	TRBD1	NA	TRBJ1-1
CAIRDRSTDTQYF	TGTGCCATCAGGGACAGAAGCACAGATACGCAGTATTTT	TRBV6-5	TRBD1	once	TRBJ2-3
CASSYGGDLYNEQFF	TGTGCCAGCAGTTACGGGGGAGACCTCTACAATGAGCAGTTCTTC	TRBV6-6	NA	NA	TRBJ2-1
CAWSVWSGETQYF	TGTGCCTGGAGTGTATGGAGTGGGGAGACCCAGTACTTC	TRBV30	NA	NA	TRBJ2-5
CASSQEWGPDTQYF	TGCGCCAGCAGCCAAGAATGGGGGCCAGATACGCAGTATTTT	TRBV4-3	NA	once	TRBJ2-3
CASSLVGDYEQYF	TGTGCCAGCAGCTTGGTCGGGGACTACGAGCAGTACTTC	TRBV7-9	NA	NA	TRBJ2-7
CASSSAGGQPQHF	TGTGCCAGCAGCTCCGCGGGGGGCCAGCCCCAGCATTTT	TRBV7-8	NA	NA	TRBJ1-5
CASSSGGYEQYF	TGTGCCAGTAGTTCCGGGGGATACGAGCAGTACTTC	TRBV19	NA	NA	TRBJ2-7
CASSSRTVYNEQFF	TGTGCCAGCAGCTCCCGGACAGTATACAATGAGCAGTTCTTC	TRBV13	NA	NA	TRBJ2-1
CASSVEAGGVDEQYF	TGTGCCAGCAGCGTAGAGGCGGGAGGGGTCGACGAGCAGTACTTC	TRBV9	TRBD2	NA	TRBJ2-7